The clone carrying this T cell receptor (beta chain) was observed a handful of times. The antigen is unknown. Trimming removed 3 bases at V and 4 bases at J, with 10 bases between. This CDR3 region has 13 residues. CDR1 is SGHRS and CDR2 is YFSETQ in the germline V gene. This sample was included in a study of T-cell memory formation after mild COVID-19. Study in general: TCR clusters were mostly confined to one donor each.

TCRdb re-derived calls from the 5' RACE reads in MiXCR, one entry per CDR3 protein. This table holds about 180,000 distinct CDR3 sequences, around 16% found once. Study-level findings and limits: Researchers found some responding clones in pre-infection memory, a sign that cross-reactive memory joined. Contracting CD4+ clones sat mainly in CM and EM; CD8+ in EMRA. Clones contracting day 15 to 85 were balanced CD4/CD8; later expanders leaned CD4+.

This clonotype was obtained from an adult woman who had mild COVID-19 (a few samples of this study predate the infection). Cell type and time point are not known. Sequencing input: PBMCs or a T cell subset sorted from them (not recorded which). This sequence joins TRBV5-1 and TRBJ1-1, with a tentative D call TRBD1 (5 bases). The CDR3: CASSSPGVTEAFF. CDR3 coding DNA: TGCGCCAGCAGCTCGCCGGGGGTCACTGAAGCTTTCTTT. Together with reference TRBV5-1 and TRBJ1-1, the CDR3 gives the full variable domain: KAGVTQTPRYLIKTRGQQVTLSCSPISGHRSVSWYQQTPGQGLQFLFEYFSETQRNKGNFPGRFSGRQFSNSRSEMNVSTLELGDSALYLCASSSPGVTEAFFGQGTRLTVV.